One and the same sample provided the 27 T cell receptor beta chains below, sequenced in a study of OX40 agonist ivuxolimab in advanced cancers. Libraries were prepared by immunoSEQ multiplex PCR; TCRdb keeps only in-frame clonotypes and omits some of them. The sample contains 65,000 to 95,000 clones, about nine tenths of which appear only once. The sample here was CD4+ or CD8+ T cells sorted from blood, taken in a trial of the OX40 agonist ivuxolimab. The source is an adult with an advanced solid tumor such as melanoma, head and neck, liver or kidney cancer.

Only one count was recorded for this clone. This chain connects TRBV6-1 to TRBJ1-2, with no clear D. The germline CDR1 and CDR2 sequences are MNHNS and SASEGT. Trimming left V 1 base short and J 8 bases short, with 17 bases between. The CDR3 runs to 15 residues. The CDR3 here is CASSEDGFTLRGYTF. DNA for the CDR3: TGTGCCAGCAGTGAAGACGGCTTTACCTTGAGAGGCTACACCTTC.

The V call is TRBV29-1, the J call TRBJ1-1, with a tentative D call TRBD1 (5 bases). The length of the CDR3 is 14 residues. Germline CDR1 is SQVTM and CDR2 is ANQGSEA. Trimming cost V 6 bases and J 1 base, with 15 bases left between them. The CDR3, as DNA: TGCAGCGTCCAACGACAGATATCGAACACTGAAGCTTTCTTT. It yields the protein CSVQRQISNTEAFF. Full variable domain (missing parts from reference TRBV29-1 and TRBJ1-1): SAVISQKPSRDICQRGTSLTIQCQVDSQVTMMFWYRQQPGQSLTLIATANQGSEATYESGFVIDKFPISRPNLTFSTLTVSNMSPEDSSIYLCSVQRQISNTEAFFGQGTRLTVV.

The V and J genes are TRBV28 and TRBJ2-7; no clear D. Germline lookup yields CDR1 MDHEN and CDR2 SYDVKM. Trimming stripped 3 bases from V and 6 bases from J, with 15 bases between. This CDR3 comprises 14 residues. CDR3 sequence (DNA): TGTGCCAGCAGTTTGGTCCCTGAAATCCGCGAGCAGTACTTC. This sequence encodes CASSLVPEIREQYF.

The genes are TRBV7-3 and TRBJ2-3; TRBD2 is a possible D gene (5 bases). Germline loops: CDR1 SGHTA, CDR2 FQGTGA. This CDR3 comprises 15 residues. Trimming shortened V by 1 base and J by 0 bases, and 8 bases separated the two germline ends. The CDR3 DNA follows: TGTGCCAGCAGCTTAAGCGGGCCTAGCACAGATACGCAGTATTTT. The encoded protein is CASSLSGPSTDTQYF.

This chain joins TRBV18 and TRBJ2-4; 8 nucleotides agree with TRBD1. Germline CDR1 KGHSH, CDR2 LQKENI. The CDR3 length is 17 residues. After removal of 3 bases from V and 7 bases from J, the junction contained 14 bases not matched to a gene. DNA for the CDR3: TGTGCCAGCTCACCGACAGGGGCCGGGATAGCCTCCAACATTCAGTACTTC. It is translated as CASSPTGAGIASNIQYF.

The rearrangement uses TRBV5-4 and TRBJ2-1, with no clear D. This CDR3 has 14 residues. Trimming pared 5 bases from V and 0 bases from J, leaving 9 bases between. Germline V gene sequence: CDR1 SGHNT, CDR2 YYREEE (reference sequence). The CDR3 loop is CASRGDFSYNEQFF. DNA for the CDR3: TGTGCCAGCAGGGGTGACTTCTCCTACAATGAGCAGTTCTTC.

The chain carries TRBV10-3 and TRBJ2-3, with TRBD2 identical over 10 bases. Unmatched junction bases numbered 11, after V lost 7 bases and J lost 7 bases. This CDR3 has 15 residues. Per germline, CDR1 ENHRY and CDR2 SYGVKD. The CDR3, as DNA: TGTGCCATCAAGGCTAGCGGGAGCCTGTTGAATACGCAGTATTTT. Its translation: CAIKASGSLLNTQYF.

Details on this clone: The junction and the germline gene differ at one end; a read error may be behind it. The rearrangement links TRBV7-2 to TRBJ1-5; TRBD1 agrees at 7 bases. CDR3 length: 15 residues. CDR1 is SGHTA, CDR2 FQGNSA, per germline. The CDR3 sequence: CASSSGTDSSQPQHF. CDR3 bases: TGTGCCAGCAGCAGCGGGACAGATAGCAGTCAGCCCCAGCATTTT.

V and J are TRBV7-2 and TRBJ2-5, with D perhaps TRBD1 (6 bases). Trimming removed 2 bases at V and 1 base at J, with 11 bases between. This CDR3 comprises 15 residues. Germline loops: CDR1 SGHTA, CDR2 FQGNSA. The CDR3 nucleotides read TGTGCCAGCAGCTTATTCGGACAGTCCCAAGAGACCCAGTACTTC. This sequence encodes CASSLFGQSQETQYF.

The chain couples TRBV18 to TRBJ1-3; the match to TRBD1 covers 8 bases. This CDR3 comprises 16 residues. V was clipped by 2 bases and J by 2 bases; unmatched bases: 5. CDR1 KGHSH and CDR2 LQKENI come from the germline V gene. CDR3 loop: CASSPFPTGAGNTIYF. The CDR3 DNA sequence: TGTGCCAGCTCACCATTTCCGACAGGGGCTGGAAACACCATATATTTT. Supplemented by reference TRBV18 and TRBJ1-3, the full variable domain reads NAGVMQNPRHLVRRRGQEARLRCSPMKGHSHVYWYRQLPEEGLKFMVYLQKENIIDESGMPKERFSAEFPKEGPSILRIQQVVRGDSAAYFCASSPFPTGAGNTIYFGEGSWLTVV.

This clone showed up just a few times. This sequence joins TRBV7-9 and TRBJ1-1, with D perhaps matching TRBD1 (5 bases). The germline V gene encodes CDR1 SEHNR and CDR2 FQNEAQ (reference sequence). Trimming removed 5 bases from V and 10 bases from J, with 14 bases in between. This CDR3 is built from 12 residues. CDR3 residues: CASSPPGGRAFF. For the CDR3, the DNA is TGTGCCAGCAGCCCTCCGGGGGGTCGAGCTTTCTTT.

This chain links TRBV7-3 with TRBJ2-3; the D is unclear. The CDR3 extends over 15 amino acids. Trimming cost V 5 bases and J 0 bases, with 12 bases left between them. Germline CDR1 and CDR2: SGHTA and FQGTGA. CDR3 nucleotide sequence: TGTGCCAGCAGCAACCTAGGAGCTAGCACAGATACGCAGTATTTT. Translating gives CASSNLGASTDTQYF.

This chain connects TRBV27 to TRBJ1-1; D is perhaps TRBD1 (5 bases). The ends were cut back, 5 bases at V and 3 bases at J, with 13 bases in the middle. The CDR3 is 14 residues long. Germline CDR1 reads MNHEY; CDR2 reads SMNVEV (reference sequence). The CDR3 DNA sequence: TGTGCCAGCAGTCCCCGGGACGGAGACACTGAAGCTTTCTTT. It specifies CASSPRDGDTEAFF.

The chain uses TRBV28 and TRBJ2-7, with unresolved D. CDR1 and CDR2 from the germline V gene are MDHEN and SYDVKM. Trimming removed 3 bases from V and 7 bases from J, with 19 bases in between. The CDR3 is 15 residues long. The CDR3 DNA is TGTGCCAGCAGTTTTAGGGTCACTCCGCGAAGGGAGCAGTACTTC. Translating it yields CASSFRVTPRREQYF. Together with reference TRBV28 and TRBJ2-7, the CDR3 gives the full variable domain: DVKVTQSSRYLVKRTGEKVFLECVQDMDHENMFWYRQDPGLGLRLIYFSYDVKMKEKGDIPEGYSVSREKKERFSLILESASTNQTSMYLCASSFRVTPRREQYFGPGTRLTVT.

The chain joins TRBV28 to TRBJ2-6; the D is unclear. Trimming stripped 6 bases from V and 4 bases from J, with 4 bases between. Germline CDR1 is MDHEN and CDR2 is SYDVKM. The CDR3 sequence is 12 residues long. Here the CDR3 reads CASRTGANVLTF. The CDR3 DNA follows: TGTGCCAGCAGGACAGGGGCCAACGTCCTGACTTTC.

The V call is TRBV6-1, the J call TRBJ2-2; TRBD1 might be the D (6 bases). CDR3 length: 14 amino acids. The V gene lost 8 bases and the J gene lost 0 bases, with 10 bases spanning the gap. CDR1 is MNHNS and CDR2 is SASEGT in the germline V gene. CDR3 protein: CASWWTANTGELFF. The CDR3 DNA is TGTGCCAGCTGGTGGACAGCGAACACCGGGGAGCTGTTTTTT.

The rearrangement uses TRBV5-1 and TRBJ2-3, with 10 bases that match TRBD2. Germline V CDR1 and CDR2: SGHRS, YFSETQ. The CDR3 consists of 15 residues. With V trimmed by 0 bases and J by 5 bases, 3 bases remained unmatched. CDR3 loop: CASSLASSGRDTQYF. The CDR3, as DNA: TGCGCCAGCAGCTTGGCGTCTAGCGGGAGAGATACGCAGTATTTT.

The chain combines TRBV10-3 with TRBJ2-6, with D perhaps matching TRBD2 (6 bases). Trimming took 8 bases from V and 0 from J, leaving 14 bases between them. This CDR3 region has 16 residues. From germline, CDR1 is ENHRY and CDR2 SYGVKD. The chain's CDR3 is CAIATSGGSGANVLTF. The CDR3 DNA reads TGTGCCATCGCGACTTCCGGGGGCTCTGGGGCCAACGTCCTGACTTTC.

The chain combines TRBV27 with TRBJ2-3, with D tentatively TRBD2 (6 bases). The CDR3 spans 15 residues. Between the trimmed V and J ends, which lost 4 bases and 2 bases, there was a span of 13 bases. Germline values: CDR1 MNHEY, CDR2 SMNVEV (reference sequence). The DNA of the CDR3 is TGTGCCAGCAGTTCCCCGGGAGAGCCCACAGATACGCAGTATTTT. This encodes CASSSPGEPTDTQYF.

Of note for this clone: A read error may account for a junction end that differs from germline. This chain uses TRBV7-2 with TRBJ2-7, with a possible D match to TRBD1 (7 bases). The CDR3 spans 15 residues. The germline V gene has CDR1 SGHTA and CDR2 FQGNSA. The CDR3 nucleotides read TGTGCCAGCAGATTAGGAGGGGGCAGCTCCTACGAGCAGTACTTC. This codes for CASRLGGGSSYEQYF.

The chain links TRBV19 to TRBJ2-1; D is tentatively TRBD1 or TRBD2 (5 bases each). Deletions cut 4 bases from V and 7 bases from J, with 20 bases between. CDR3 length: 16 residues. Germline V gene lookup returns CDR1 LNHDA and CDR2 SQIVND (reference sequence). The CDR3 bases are TGTGCCAGTAGTAAAGTAAGGGCGAGTGGGGGTAATGAGCAGTTCTTC. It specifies CASSKVRASGGNEQFF.

The DNA for the CDR3 is TGTGCCATCCGAAATGGGCAGGGATCTGGAAACACCATATATTTT. The encoded protein is CAIRNGQGSGNTIYF. V gene TRBV10-3 combines with J gene TRBJ1-3, with a possible D match to TRBD1 (5 bases). CDR1 is ENHRY and CDR2 is SYGVKD in the germline V gene. The CDR3 is 15 residues long. Trimming pared 8 bases from V and 1 base from J, leaving 15 bases between.

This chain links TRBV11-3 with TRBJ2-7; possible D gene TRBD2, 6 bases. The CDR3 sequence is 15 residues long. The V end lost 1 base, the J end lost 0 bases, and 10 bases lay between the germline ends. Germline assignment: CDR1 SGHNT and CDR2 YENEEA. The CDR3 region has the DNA TGTGCCAGCAGCTTAGGGGGGACTGTCTCCTACGAGCAGTACTTC. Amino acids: CASSLGGTVSYEQYF.

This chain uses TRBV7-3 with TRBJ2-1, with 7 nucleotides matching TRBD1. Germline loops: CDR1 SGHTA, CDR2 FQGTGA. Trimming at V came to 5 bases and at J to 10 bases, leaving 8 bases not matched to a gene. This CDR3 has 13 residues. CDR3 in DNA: TGTGCCAGCAGCCCAAGGGGGCGCGGGGAGCAGTTCTTC. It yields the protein CASSPRGRGEQFF.

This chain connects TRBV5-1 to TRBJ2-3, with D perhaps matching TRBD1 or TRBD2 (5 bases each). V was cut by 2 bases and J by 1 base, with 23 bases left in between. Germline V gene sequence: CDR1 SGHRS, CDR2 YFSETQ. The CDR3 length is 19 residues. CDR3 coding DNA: TGCGCCAGCAGCTTACGAAAAACCCTCCTGGGGGAAGGCACAGATACGCAGTATTTT. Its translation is CASSLRKTLLGEGTDTQYF.

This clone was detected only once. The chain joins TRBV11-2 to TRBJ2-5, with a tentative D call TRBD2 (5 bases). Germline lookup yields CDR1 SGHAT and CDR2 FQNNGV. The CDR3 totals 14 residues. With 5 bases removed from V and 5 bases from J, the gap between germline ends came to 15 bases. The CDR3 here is CASSLGRGRETQYF. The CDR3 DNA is TGTGCCAGCAGCCTAGGTCGGGGTCGGGAGACCCAGTACTTC.

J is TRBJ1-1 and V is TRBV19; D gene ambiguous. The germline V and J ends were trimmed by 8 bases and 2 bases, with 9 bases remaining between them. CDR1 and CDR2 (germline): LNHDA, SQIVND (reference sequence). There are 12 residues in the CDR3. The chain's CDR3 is CASHTANTEAFF. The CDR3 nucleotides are TGTGCCAGTCACACCGCAAACACTGAAGCTTTCTTT.